A single sample is the source of the 29 T cell receptor beta chains below, sequenced in a study of cytomegalovirus exposure and HLA in healthy donors. 60 Vbeta and 13 Jbeta primers were used in PCR. The assay was immunoSEQ multiplex PCR, and TCRdb's table has in-frame clones only and misses some. There are under 150,000 clones in the sample; around 83% occur only once, and less than 1.5% lies in the top ten. Input material: PBMCs. Receptors originate from a girl aged 2 to 9 in good health and CMV-seronegative.

J is TRBJ2-3 and V is TRBV25-1, with 7 positions matching TRBD1. This CDR3 region has 14 residues. V lost 3 bases to trimming and J lost 2 bases; unmatched junction nucleotides: 2. The germline V gene encodes CDR1 MGHDK and CDR2 SYGVNS. For the CDR3, the DNA is TGTGCCAGCAGTGATGACAGGGACACAGATACGCAGTATTTT. The encoded protein is CASSDDRDTDTQYF.

CDR3 in DNA: TGTGCCAGCAGTGAATCCCCGACTAGCGGGACCTACAATGAGCAGTTCTTC. It yields the protein CASSESPTSGTYNEQFF. The rearrangement links TRBV25-1 to TRBJ2-1; TRBD2 matches 11 bases. The CDR3 runs to 17 residues. Trimming took 1 base from V and 2 from J; bases not matched to a gene: 4. CDR1 is MGHDK, CDR2 SYGVNS, per germline.

The V gene is TRBV19, the J gene TRBJ2-3; TRBD1 matches at 8 bases. The trim removed 7 bases at V and 4 bases at J, leaving 4 bases unmatched. The CDR3 is 13 amino acids. From germline, CDR1 is LNHDA and CDR2 SQIVND (reference sequence). In nucleotides, the CDR3 is TGTGCCAGTACTGTACAGGGGGCAGATACGCAGTATTTT. As protein: CASTVQGADTQYF.

V is TRBV10-3 and J is TRBJ2-7; 15 bases agree with TRBD2. CDR1 is ENHRY, CDR2 SYGVKD, per germline. Germline trimming cut 0 bases from V and 2 bases from J; bases unmatched to any gene: 2. This CDR3 region has 17 residues. CDR3 nucleotide sequence: TGTGCCATCAGTGAGTCCGGACTAGCGGGAGGGACCTACGAGCAGTACTTC. Translation gives CAISESGLAGGTYEQYF.

The chain uses TRBV7-9 and TRBJ2-7; no firm D call. This CDR3 has 15 amino acids. CDR1 is SEHNR, CDR2 FQNEAQ, per germline (reference sequence). V lost 5 bases and J lost 0, with 14 bases in between. CDR3 protein: CASSPWQTSSYEQYF. For the CDR3, the DNA is TGTGCCAGCAGCCCATGGCAAACAAGCTCCTACGAGCAGTACTTC.

V and J are TRBV4-1 and TRBJ2-7, with TRBD1 identical over 9 bases. The V and J ends lost 2 bases and 7 bases, in that order; junction bases with no gene match: 15. The CDR3 has 17 residues. CDR1 and CDR2 from the germline V gene are MGHRA and YSYEKL. CDR3 DNA: TGCGCCAGCAGCCAACTAGGACAGGGGCTAACGAAGGATGAGCAGTACTTC. Its translation: CASSQLGQGLTKDEQYF.

The count of this clone is one. V gene TRBV27 combines with J gene TRBJ2-2; 7 positions match TRBD1. The ends lost 2 bases at V and 4 bases at J; junction bases unmatched: 7. Looked up from germline, CDR1 is MNHEY and CDR2 is SMNVEV (reference sequence). The CDR3 spans 16 residues. CDR3 amino acids: CASSLKGARSTGELFF. The CDR3 nucleotides read TGTGCCAGCAGTTTAAAGGGGGCGCGAAGCACCGGGGAGCTGTTTTTT.

The rearrangement joins TRBV27 to TRBJ1-5, with a possible D match to TRBD1 (5 bases). CDR1 MNHEY and CDR2 SMNVEV come from the germline V gene (reference sequence). V lost 5 bases and J 10 bases, leaving 15 bases between the germline ends. The CDR3 is made up of 13 amino acids. CDR3 loop: CASSDKLGTPQHF. CDR3 in DNA: TGTGCCAGCAGTGACAAGCTTGGGACTCCCCAGCATTTT.

Only a few counts were recorded for this clone. V gene TRBV30 combines with J gene TRBJ1-1; D unclear. The ends were cut back, 4 bases at V and 9 bases at J, with 12 bases in the middle. CDR1 is GTSNPN and CDR2 is SVGIG in the germline V gene (reference sequence). The length of the CDR3 is 11 residues. The chain's CDR3 is CAWIFRVQAFF. The CDR3 DNA sequence: TGTGCCTGGATCTTCCGGGTTCAAGCTTTCTTT.

This clone was observed a few times. The J gene is TRBJ1-2, the V gene TRBV6-1, with D perhaps TRBD1 (5 bases). Germline V CDR1 and CDR2: MNHNS, SASEGT. The V gene lost 4 bases and the J gene lost 8 bases, with 11 bases spanning the gap. The CDR3 runs 12 residues. CDR3 bases: TGTGCCAGCAGTGTGGGGGGATGGGGCTACACCTTC. Amino acids: CASSVGGWGYTF.

This clone was counted only a few times. Other DNA sequences in this sample translate to the same CDR3. The V and J genes are TRBV29-1 and TRBJ2-7; TRBD2 is a possible D gene (5 bases). This CDR3 is 12 amino acids long. Trimming took 4 bases from V and 2 from J, leaving 9 bases between them. CDR1 is SQVTM and CDR2 is ANQGSEA in the germline V gene. DNA of the CDR3: TGCAGCGTTGGGGTGAGGGCCTACGAGCAGTACTTC. Protein product: CSVGVRAYEQYF.

This chain links TRBV7-6 with TRBJ1-1, with TRBD1 matching 7 bases. CDR3 size: 14 residues. Germline trimming cut 5 bases from V and 0 bases from J; bases unmatched to any gene: 3. Per the germline V gene, CDR1 is SGHVS and CDR2 is FNYEAQ. In DNA form, the CDR3 reads TGTGCCAGCAGCCGGGACAGAATGAACACTGAAGCTTTCTTT. Amino acids: CASSRDRMNTEAFF. Together with reference TRBV7-6 and TRBJ1-1, the CDR3 gives the full variable domain: GAGVSQSPRYKVTKRGQDVALRCDPISGHVSLYWYRQALGQGPEFLTYFNYEAQQDKSGLPNDRFSAERPEGSISTLTIQRTEQRDSAMYRCASSRDRMNTEAFFGQGTRLTVV.

The rearrangement joins TRBV7-2 to TRBJ2-5, with a possible D match to TRBD2 (6 bases). Trimming left V 5 bases short and J 2 bases short, with 18 bases between. This CDR3 region has 16 residues. Looked up from germline, CDR1 is SGHTA and CDR2 is FQGNSA. This CDR3 reads CASSASIASAQETQYF. The CDR3 region has the DNA TGTGCCAGCAGCGCCAGTATAGCTAGCGCGCAAGAGACCCAGTACTTC.

The gene calls are TRBV6-4 and TRBJ2-2; unclear D gene. This CDR3 comprises 15 residues. CDR1 is MRHNA and CDR2 is SNTAGT in the germline V gene. Deletions cut 0 bases from V and 5 bases from J, with 10 bases between. The CDR3 DNA sequence: TGTGCCAGCAGTGACTCTGATGACGGGACCGGGGAGCTGTTTTTT. This sequence encodes CASSDSDDGTGELFF.

The chain employs TRBV2 and TRBJ2-5, with unresolved D. V lost 5 bases, J lost 6 bases, and 7 bases lay in between. Germline loops: CDR1 SNHLY, CDR2 FYNNEI. The CDR3 length is 11 residues. The CDR3 DNA reads TGTGCCAGCAGTTTTCAGAAGACCCAGTACTTC. This encodes CASSFQKTQYF.

Of note for this clone: This sample also contains other DNA sequences that code for the same CDR3. V gene TRBV5-4 combines with J gene TRBJ2-7; 7 bases are a match to TRBD2. Trimming removed 0 bases from V and 4 bases from J; junction bases left unmatched: 1. The CDR3 runs 13 residues. Germline values: CDR1 SGHNT, CDR2 YYREEE (reference sequence). This chain's CDR3 is CASSLGGGYEQYF. CDR3 coding DNA: TGTGCCAGCAGCTTGGGGGGGGGTTACGAGCAGTACTTC.

The chain couples TRBV7-3 to TRBJ1-1, with 8 bases fitting TRBD1. Looked up from germline, CDR1 is SGHTA and CDR2 is FQGTGA. This CDR3 spans 16 amino acids. Trimming took 3 bases from V and 4 from J; bases not matched to a gene: 10. The CDR3 is CASSFDGRQGATEAFF. For the CDR3, the DNA is TGTGCCAGCAGCTTCGACGGACGGCAGGGGGCCACTGAAGCTTTCTTT.

This clone was picked up a small number of times. The genes are TRBV6-1 and TRBJ1-5; 10 nucleotides agree with TRBD1. Unmatched junction bases numbered 4, after V lost 3 bases and J lost 5 bases. This CDR3 contains 15 residues. Germline CDR1 MNHNS, CDR2 SASEGT. The CDR3: CASSDRDRGDQPQHF. The CDR3 DNA reads TGTGCCAGCAGTGACCGGGACAGGGGTGATCAGCCCCAGCATTTT.

The chain is built from TRBV6-1 and TRBJ1-2; D call uncertain. The CDR3 consists of 13 residues. Germline CDR1 MNHNS, CDR2 SASEGT. V lost 2 bases to trimming and J lost 3 bases, with 7 bases between them. CDR3 DNA sequence: TGTGCCAGCAGTGAATTAGCTCACTATGGCTACACCTTC. Translating gives CASSELAHYGYTF.

The chain has TRBV19 and TRBJ1-1, with 10 bases that match TRBD1. V lost 5 bases to trimming and J lost 7 bases; unmatched junction nucleotides: 10. In germline, CDR1 is LNHDA, CDR2 SQIVND (reference sequence). The CDR3 consists of 15 residues. Here the CDR3 reads CASSPGTGVPIEAFF. CDR3 in DNA: TGTGCCAGTAGTCCCGGGACAGGGGTTCCGATTGAAGCTTTCTTT. The entire variable domain, with the rest obtained from reference TRBV19 and TRBJ1-1, is as follows: DGGITQSPKYLFRKEGQNVTLSCEQNLNHDAMYWYRQDPGQGLRLIYYSQIVNDFQKGDIAEGYSVSREKKESFPLTVTSAQKNPTAFYLCASSPGTGVPIEAFFGQGTRLTVV.

This clone was observed a handful of times. V is TRBV6-6 and J is TRBJ1-1; a weak D match, TRBD1 (5 bases). The germline V and J ends were trimmed by 2 bases and 8 bases, with 9 bases remaining between them. The CDR3 is 12 residues long. Germline values: CDR1 MNHNY, CDR2 SVGAGI (reference sequence). The CDR3 coding sequence is TGTGCCAGCAGTTACGTCCCAGGGGAAGCTTTCTTT. Protein: CASSYVPGEAFF.

This clone appeared a few times. V gene TRBV21-1 combines with J gene TRBJ2-7; the table gives TRBD1 as D, unverified against the DNA. TRBV21-1 is listed as a pseudogene. The CDR3 has 18 residues. The CDR3 sequence is CASSKSGLGPTPTYEQYF. The CDR3 DNA is TGTGCCAGCAGCAAAAGTGGGTTGGGCCCGACCCCCACCTACGAGCAGTACTTC.

This clone appeared a few times. The chain has TRBV5-4 and TRBJ1-1; 8 bases are shared with TRBD1. Germline V lookup: CDR1 SGHNT, CDR2 YYREEE (reference sequence). This CDR3 has 14 residues. After removal of 2 bases from V and 4 bases from J, the junction contained 4 bases not matched to a gene. The CDR3 DNA follows: TGTGCCAGCAGCTTAACCGGGACAGGCACTGAAGCTTTCTTT. This codes for CASSLTGTGTEAFF.

This clone showed up just once. The sample contains more than one DNA sequence encoding this CDR3. The chain couples TRBV6-6 to TRBJ1-6; no definite D call. The CDR3 has 16 residues. CDR1 is MNHNY, CDR2 SVGAGI, per germline (reference sequence). V was pared by 4 bases and J by 2 bases, with 12 bases between. The CDR3 region has the DNA TGTGCCAGCAGTTTTGTTCAGGTCGCCTATAATTCACCCCTCCACTTT. Translated: CASSFVQVAYNSPLHF.

As concerns this clone: One end of the junction fails to match germline, which may point to a read error. J is TRBJ1-5 and V is TRBV5-8, with TRBD1 as a possible D gene (5 bases). The CDR3 has 14 residues. Germline V gene data show CDR1 as SGHTS and CDR2 as YDEGEE. The CDR3 DNA reads TGTGCCAGCAGTTTGGGGGGGGACTATCAGCCCCAGCATTTT. As protein: CASSLGGDYQPQHF.

The rearrangement uses TRBV7-9 and TRBJ2-1; no clear D gene. Trimming stripped 1 base from V and 0 bases from J, with 10 bases between. CDR3 length equals 16 residues. Germline V gene data show CDR1 as SEHNR and CDR2 as FQNEAQ (reference sequence). CDR3 sequence (DNA): TGTGCCAGCAGCTTAGACCGTTGGCCCTCCTACAATGAGCAGTTCTTC. It codes for CASSLDRWPSYNEQFF.

The genes are TRBV30 and TRBJ1-3, with D perhaps matching TRBD1 (5 bases). V lost 4 bases and J 1 base, leaving 20 bases between the germline ends. CDR3 length: 17 amino acids. CDR1 is GTSNPN and CDR2 is SVGIG in the germline V gene (reference sequence). In nucleotides, the CDR3 is TGTGCCTGGAACGCTGGGGCTGGCGGACGATCTGGAAACACCATATATTTT. As protein: CAWNAGAGGRSGNTIYF.

This clone was detected only a few times. CDR3 coding DNA: TGTGCCAGCAGTGGAACAGATAGCAATCAGCCCCAGCATTTT. Protein: CASSGTDSNQPQHF. The chain links TRBV25-1 to TRBJ1-5; D not certain. Germline assignment: CDR1 MGHDK and CDR2 SYGVNS. This CDR3 is built from 14 residues. V lost 4 bases, J lost 0 bases, and 7 bases lay in between.

This chain links TRBV4-2 with TRBJ2-1, with D possibly matching TRBD2 (5 bases). CDR1 is LGHNA, CDR2 YNFKEQ, per germline. Deletions cut 0 bases from V and 2 bases from J, with 17 bases between. This CDR3 has 18 amino acids. The chain's CDR3 is CASSQDYGSRVAYNEQFF. DNA for the CDR3: TGTGCCAGCAGCCAAGATTACGGTTCGAGGGTCGCCTACAATGAGCAGTTCTTC.